The clone carrying this T cell receptor (beta chain) has more than one count but fewer than ten. Its antigen is unknown. This sample was included in a study of identical twins. Study-level points and caveats: Zero-insertion analyses could be partly confounded by invariant MAIT and iNKT cells. Interpretation of the results relied on cross-sectional statistical analysis and not on following the same donors. Within monozygotic twins, out-of-frame TCR alpha sharing was underestimated by the models.

From the 5' RACE reads, TCRdb called clonotypes with MiXCR, one entry per CDR3 protein. The sample carries more than 650,000 distinct CDR3 sequences, around 6.1% recorded once. CDR3 length: 15 residues. Germline lookup yields CDR1 SGHNT and CDR2 YYREEE (reference sequence). Trimming pared 0 bases from V and 0 bases from J, leaving 4 bases between. The sequencing input was naive T cells sorted from blood. V and J are TRBV5-4 and TRBJ2-6; no clear D. This TCR derives from a young man in good health. The CDR3 DNA sequence: TGTGCCAGCAGCTTGGCCGCCTCTGGGGCCAACGTCCTGACTTTC. Residues: CASSLAASGANVLTF. Full variable domain (remainder filled in from reference TRBV5-4 and TRBJ2-6): ETGVTQSPTHLIKTRGQQVTLRCSSQSGHNTVSWYQQALGQGPQFIFQYYREEENGRGNFPPRFSGLQFPNYSSELNVNALELDDSALYLCASSLAASGANVLTFGAGSRLTVL.